This TCR beta chain was found in a study of T-cell reconstitution after alpha-beta-depleted transplantation in children (dated by TCRdb to 2016 to 2017). In terms of the full investigation: T-cell immune reconstitution after TCRalphabeta/CD19-depleted allogeneic hematopoietic cell transplantation in children was quantitatively tracked in the study by means of TCR repertoire profiling.

The CDR3 covers 13 residues, taking in both the cysteine and the phenylalanine. Just the 39-base CDR3 DNA is kept, in frame starting at base 1. For CDR1 and CDR2, the germline V gene (reference sequence) lists DFQATT and SNEGSKA. The V end loses 3 bases and the J end loses 3 bases, and a stretch of 9 bases separates them. Libraries were prepared through PCR. Sequencer: Illumina HiSeq 2500. TCR library preparation used molecular barcoding, with unique molecular identifiers applied to normalize quantification of the TCRbeta repertoire. The public sequencing data were trimmed at Q25 with fastp and processed into clonotypes with MiXCR by TCRdb, which kept only in-frame beta chains. A single entry per CDR3 protein holds the most common genes and DNA from its merged rows. Here the sample has 420,000 or so distinct CDR3 sequences; about a tenth occur a single time. The ten largest clonotypes hold roughly 6% of the sample.

As for this clonotype: The antigen this receptor binds is unknown. Base qualities were left out, and no much larger clone turns up one base away.

Specimen: PBMCs from the stem cell graft donor, collected from the stem cell graft. The TCR comes from a human donor who donated a stem cell graft to a child with acute myeloid leukemia. The rearrangement joined TRBV20-1 to TRBJ1-5; a tentative D call is TRBD1 (5 bases match). CDR3 reads: CSASSGANQPQHF. The sequenced DNA: TGCAGTGCTAGCTCCGGGGCCAATCAGCCCCAGCATTTT.